The rows below give T cell receptor beta chains drawn from one sample of a study of cytomegalovirus exposure and HLA in healthy donors. Measured with immunoSEQ multiplex PCR; TCRdb has only the in-frame clones, and not every one. In all, the sample yields 150,000 or so clones. The sequencing input was PBMCs. Receptor source: a woman aged 45-65 years in good health and CMV-seronegative. Each CDR3 is given with its conserved first and last residue. A D gene is named only where the DNA matches it firmly.

d_gene	v_gene	j_gene	CDR3nt	CDR3aa
TRBD2	TRBV5-1	TRBJ2-3	TGCGCCAGTGATAGCGGGACCGGGGCAGATACGCAGTATTTT	CASDSGTGADTQYF
TRBD1	TRBV19	TRBJ1-2	TGTGCCAGTAGTATACCGGACAGGCCTAACTATGGCTACACCTTC	CASSIPDRPNYGYTF
NA	TRBV28	TRBJ2-3	TGTGCCAGCAGTTTAACCAGGGAAGGAGATACGCAGTATTTT	CASSLTREGDTQYF
NA	TRBV7-2	TRBJ2-3	TGTGCCAGCAGCTTAGCTCCGACTCTGACAGATACGCAGTATTTT	CASSLAPTLTDTQYF
NA	TRBV5-6	TRBJ1-1	TGTGCCAGCAGCACGGGGTTAGGGCTGGGGGCTTTCTTT	CASSTGLGLGAFF
NA	TRBV28	TRBJ1-1	TGTGCCAGCTCGAGGACTGAAGCTTTCTTT	CASSRTEAFF
NA	TRBV5-1	TRBJ2-7	TGCGCCAGCAGCTCGGGCCAGGGGAAGGACGAGCAGTACTTC	CASSSGQGKDEQYF
NA	TRBV6-4	TRBJ1-1	TGTGCCAGCAGTGATGGGACTCCCCGGGTCACTGAAGCTTTCTTT	CASSDGTPRVTEAFF
NA	TRBV28	TRBJ1-1	TGTGCCAGCAGCCCACAGGTTCTGGGAGCTTTCTTT	CASSPQVLGAFF
NA	TRBV6-1	TRBJ2-4	TGTGCCAGCAGTGAAGAGGGAGTCAGAAACATTCAGTACTTC	CASSEEGVRNIQYF
NA	TRBV7-9	TRBJ1-2	TGTGCCAGCAGCTCCGGGGTGAATGGCTACACCTTC	CASSSGVNGYTF
NA	TRBV7-6	TRBJ2-1	TGTGCCAGCAGCCAGCGGCCTAGATACTACAATGAGCAGTTCTTC	CASSQRPRYYNEQFF
TRBD2	TRBV2	TRBJ2-5	TGTGCCAGTTTAGCGGGGGGGCAAGAGACCCAGTACTTC	CASLAGGQETQYF
NA	TRBV5-1	TRBJ2-2	TGCGCCAGCAGCTTAGACAGTGTCGCAAACACCGGGGAGCTGTTTTTT	CASSLDSVANTGELFF
TRBD2	TRBV5-1	TRBJ2-1	TGCGCCAGCCGTCCATGGGCGGGAGAGAACGATGAGCAGTTCTTC	CASRPWAGENDEQFF
NA	TRBV4-3	TRBJ2-6	TGCGCCAGCAGCCAAGAAAGCACAGCCTACTCTGGGGCCAACGTCCTGACTTTC	CASSQESTAYSGANVLTF
NA	TRBV7-6	TRBJ1-1	TGTGCCAGCAGCTTAGTTCCGAGCGGCACTGAAGCTTTCTTT	CASSLVPSGTEAFF
NA	TRBV6-1	TRBJ1-2	TGTGCCACCGCGATACAGGGAAGCTATGGCTACACCTTC	CATAIQGSYGYTF
NA	TRBV6-5	TRBJ1-1	TGTGCCAGCAGTTACAACAGGGTCGACACTGAAGCTTTCTTT	CASSYNRVDTEAFF
NA	TRBV6-1	TRBJ1-1	TGTGCCAGCAGTGAAAAGGGGGGGGCGGCTTTCTTT	CASSEKGGAAFF
NA	TRBV6-1	TRBJ2-7	TGTGCCAGCACCACTTCTACCGGGAGTCCCTACGAGCAGTACTTC	CASTTSTGSPYEQYF
TRBD1	TRBV2	TRBJ1-1	TGTGCCAGCGGGGGACAGGCGGACACTGAAGCTTTCTTT	CASGGQADTEAFF
NA	TRBV6-1	TRBJ2-5	TGTGCCAGCAGTGGATCCGACAAAGAGACCCAGTACTTC	CASSGSDKETQYF
NA	TRBV25-1	TRBJ2-5	TGTGCCAGCAGTGAATGGGGCAAAGAGACCCAGTACTTC	CASSEWGKETQYF
NA	TRBV15	TRBJ2-7	TGTGCCACCAGCAGTGACAGGTGGGGCGAGCAGTACTTC	CATSSDRWGEQYF
NA	TRBV13	TRBJ2-7	TGTGCCAGCAGCCTACAGGGAATCTGGGGCGAGCAGTACTTC	CASSLQGIWGEQYF
TRBD1	TRBV4-2	TRBJ1-2	TGTGCCAGCAGCCAGACCGTACAGGGGTTAGCTAACTATGGCTACACCTTC	CASSQTVQGLANYGYTF
NA	TRBV7-2	TRBJ2-1	TGTGCCAGCAGCCTATGGGGTCCCCGGGGTGAGCAGTTCTTC	CASSLWGPRGEQFF